The 28 T cell receptor beta chains listed next were all sequenced from one sample in a study of blood T cell repertoires in COVID-19. Here immunoSEQ multiplex PCR was the method, and the copy in TCRdb shows in-frame clones only, minus some. The sample carries 150,000 to 200,000 clones, approximately 88% recorded once. Specimen: peripheral blood. The receptors originated from a woman aged 40 to 49 with COVID-19, enrolled during active disease.

The chain joins TRBV19 to TRBJ2-7, with 7 bases identical to TRBD1. This CDR3 has 13 residues. Germline V gives CDR1 LNHDA, CDR2 SQIVND (reference sequence). V was clipped by 4 bases and J by 5 bases; unmatched bases: 5. CDR3 residues: CASSSRGHDEQYF. The DNA of the CDR3 is TGTGCCAGTAGTAGTAGGGGGCACGACGAGCAGTACTTC.

The chain recombines TRBV20-1 with TRBJ1-2; TRBD1 might be the D (5 bases). This CDR3 comprises 10 residues. Germline V gene data show CDR1 as DFQATT and CDR2 as SNEGSKA (reference sequence). V shed 6 bases and J shed 8 bases, with 10 bases lying between them. The CDR3 is CSAGDHGYTF. The DNA for the CDR3 is TGCAGTGCAGGGGATCACGGCTACACCTTC.

The chain joins TRBV6-1 to TRBJ2-7; no clear D. This CDR3 has 13 residues. Germline values: CDR1 MNHNS, CDR2 SASEGT. V was cut by 2 bases and J by 4 bases, with 9 bases left in between. The CDR3 DNA follows: TGTGCCAGCAGTGAACAGGTCCATTACGAGCAGTACTTC. Translation gives CASSEQVHYEQYF.

This clone was counted only a few times. The V and J genes are TRBV5-1 and TRBJ1-6, with a tentative D call TRBD1 (5 bases). V was cut by 2 bases and J by 7 bases, with 16 bases left in between. Germline loops: CDR1 SGHRS, CDR2 YFSETQ. CDR3 length: 16 amino acids. CDR3 region: CASSFDSELLNSPLHF. Here the CDR3 DNA reads TGCGCCAGCAGCTTCGACAGTGAGCTACTCAATTCACCCCTCCACTTT. The full variable domain, completed using reference TRBV5-1 and TRBJ1-6, is KAGVTQTPRYLIKTRGQQVTLSCSPISGHRSVSWYQQTPGQGLQFLFEYFSETQRNKGNFPGRFSGRQFSNSRSEMNVSTLELGDSALYLCASSFDSELLNSPLHFGNGTRLTVT.

The V and J genes are TRBV29-1 and TRBJ1-1, with a weak D call TRBD1 (5 bases). CDR3 length equals 14 residues. The germline V gene has CDR1 SQVTM and CDR2 ANQGSEA. Trimming took off 3 bases at V and 4 bases at J, with 15 bases between the two ends. In DNA form, the CDR3 reads TGCAGCGTTGAGGCAGGGTCGTTGGGCACTGAAGCTTTCTTT. It is translated as CSVEAGSLGTEAFF.

This chain joins TRBV21-1 and TRBJ1-2; the table's D call, TRBD1, has no DNA check behind it. TRBV21-1 constitutes a pseudogene. The CDR3 consists of 16 residues. The CDR3: CASSTDPGQDNYGYTF. The CDR3 region has the DNA TGTGCCAGCAGCACTGACCCGGGACAGGATAACTATGGCTACACCTTC.

The chain carries TRBV3-1 (or the pseudogene TRBV3-2) and TRBJ1-2; weak D call: TRBD1 (5 bases). CDR1 is LGHDT and CDR2 is YNNKEL in the germline V gene (reference sequence). The V gene lost 1 base and the J gene lost 4 bases, with 16 bases spanning the gap. CDR3 size: 16 residues. As DNA, the CDR3 is TGTGCCAGCAGCCAAGGTATGGTCAGGGCTGGCTATGGCTACACCTTC. Translated, it gives CASSQGMVRAGYGYTF.

This clone was counted a few times. The J gene is TRBJ1-1, the V gene TRBV4-1; D might be TRBD1 (5 bases). CDR1 and CDR2 (germline): MGHRA, YSYEKL. The ends were cut back, 1 base at V and 5 bases at J, with 14 bases in the middle. CDR3 length: 15 amino acids. In DNA, the CDR3 is TGCGCCAGCAGCCAAGTGGGGGGAATATGGACTGAAGCTTTCTTT. Translation: CASSQVGGIWTEAFF.

Comment on this clone: The identical CDR3 is also encoded by other nucleotide sequences in the sample. The chain couples TRBV6-4 to TRBJ1-1; D not certain. This CDR3 comprises 13 residues. Per germline, CDR1 MRHNA and CDR2 SNTAGT. V lost 4 bases and J lost 0, with 6 bases in between. CDR3 region: CASSAQLNTEAFF. Here the CDR3 DNA reads TGTGCCAGCAGTGCACAGTTGAACACTGAAGCTTTCTTT.

The chain carries TRBV2 and TRBJ2-5, with D hard to call. V was clipped by 7 bases and J by 5 bases, with 20 bases between them. The germline CDR1 and CDR2 sequences are SNHLY and FYNNEI. The CDR3 totals 15 residues. For the CDR3, the DNA is TGTGCCAGCAATCTAGTCAACGATCTTGTGGAGACCCAGTACTTC. This translates into CASNLVNDLVETQYF.

This chain uses TRBV19 with TRBJ1-5; no clear D. Germline V lookup: CDR1 LNHDA, CDR2 SQIVND (reference sequence). The CDR3 length is 15 residues. Trimming took off 1 base at V and 4 bases at J, with 11 bases between the two ends. The CDR3 loop reads CASSIGSGTNQPQHF. Here the CDR3 DNA reads TGTGCCAGTAGTATAGGTTCAGGAACAAATCAGCCCCAGCATTTT.

The chain recombines TRBV11-2 with TRBJ1-5, with unresolved D. With 2 bases removed from V and 0 bases from J, the gap between germline ends came to 5 bases. The CDR3 loop spans 14 amino acids. Germline V gene data show CDR1 as SGHAT and CDR2 as FQNNGV. The CDR3 DNA reads TGTGCCAGCAGCTTAATCTATAGCAATCAGCCCCAGCATTTT. Translated: CASSLIYSNQPQHF.

V usage is TRBV19 and J usage is TRBJ1-1; 7 bases are a match to TRBD1. Germline assignment: CDR1 LNHDA and CDR2 SQIVND (reference sequence). CDR3 size: 14 residues. Trimming at V came to 3 bases and at J to 4 bases, leaving 5 bases not matched to a gene. CDR3 nucleotides: TGTGCCAGTAGTATCTTTGAGGGGGCCACTGAAGCTTTCTTT. It yields the protein CASSIFEGATEAFF.

The chain employs TRBV7-5 and TRBJ2-5; the table names TRBD1, a call not compared with the DNA. TRBV7-5 is recorded as a pseudogene. The CDR3 length is 18 residues. The CDR3 reads CVRSLLQATGDYQETQYF. CDR3 coding DNA: TGTGTCAGAAGCTTACTTCAGGCGACAGGGGATTACCAAGAGACCCAGTACTTC.

This rearrangement joins TRBV5-1 to TRBJ1-2; D is ambiguous. Germline assignment: CDR1 SGHRS and CDR2 YFSETQ. V lost 0 bases and J 6 bases, leaving 15 bases between the germline ends. The CDR3 spans 15 residues. This CDR3 reads CASSLEADFLDGYTF. The CDR3 nucleotides are TGCGCCAGCAGCTTGGAAGCGGACTTCCTCGATGGCTACACCTTC.

The chain combines TRBV7-9 with TRBJ1-1; D ambiguous. V lost 10 bases and J lost 1, with 13 bases in between. The CDR3 totals 13 residues. CDR1 SEHNR and CDR2 FQNEAQ come from the germline V gene (reference sequence). The CDR3 loop is CAIGGRGNTEAFF. CDR3 coding DNA: TGTGCCATAGGAGGACGGGGGAACACTGAAGCTTTCTTT.

The chain has TRBV10-3 and TRBJ2-1; 7 positions agree with TRBD2. With V trimmed by 4 bases and J by 6 bases, 3 bases remained unmatched. This CDR3 spans 13 amino acids. Germline V gives CDR1 ENHRY, CDR2 SYGVKD. In DNA form, the CDR3 reads TGTGCCATCAGTGTGGGCGGGGGCAATGAGCAGTTCTTC. Protein sequence: CAISVGGGNEQFF.

The chain has TRBV6-5 and TRBJ2-7, with D possibly TRBD1 on 6 matching bases. The CDR3 covers 15 residues. Between the trimmed V and J ends, which lost 6 bases and 4 bases, there was a span of 19 bases. Germline V CDR1 and CDR2: MNHEY, SVGAGI. Written as DNA, the CDR3 is TGTGCCAGCAGGAATACCGGGACACGGACATACGAGCAGTACTTC. It encodes CASRNTGTRTYEQYF.

The chain recombines TRBV5-1 with TRBJ2-7, with D uncertain. There are 13 residues in the CDR3. CDR1 and CDR2 from the germline V gene are SGHRS and YFSETQ. Deletions cut 0 bases from V and 1 base from J, with 5 bases between. The CDR3 DNA sequence: TGCGCCAGCAGCTTGGTCGTTTCCTACGAGCAGTACTTC. Translation gives CASSLVVSYEQYF.

This clone was observed once. This chain uses TRBV28 with TRBJ2-7; 9 bases are a match to TRBD2. This CDR3 region has 16 residues. J was trimmed by 2 bases and V by 6 bases; bases with no gene match: 11. CDR1 MDHEN and CDR2 SYDVKM come from the germline V gene. The CDR3 bases are TGTGCCAGCAGCCCACCAGGAGCGGGAGGAGCCTACGAGCAGTACTTC. Encoded protein: CASSPPGAGGAYEQYF.

This clone was seen once. V gene TRBV6-5 combines with J gene TRBJ1-2; D ambiguous. Germline V CDR1 and CDR2: MNHEY, SVGAGI. The CDR3 covers 14 residues. V gave up 0 bases and J gave up 8 bases, with 13 bases separating them. The DNA of the CDR3 is TGTGCCAGCAGTTACTCGAATGGAGAAGGCGGCTACACCTTC. Protein product: CASSYSNGEGGYTF.

V is TRBV2 and J is TRBJ2-5, with 9 bases aligning to TRBD2. The CDR3 length is 17 residues. CDR1 and CDR2 from the germline V gene are SNHLY and FYNNEI. V lost 10 bases and J lost 6; bases outside the gene matches: 21. CDR3 DNA sequence: TGTGCCACCCAGGGACTAGCCAATCTTATAAAGGCCAAGACCCAGTACTTC. Translating gives CATQGLANLIKAKTQYF. Combining the CDR3 with reference TRBV2 and TRBJ2-5 gives the whole variable domain EPEVTQTPSHQVTQMGQEVILRCVPISNHLYFYWYRQILGQKVEFLVSFYNNEISEKSEIFDDQFSVERPDGSNFTLKIRSTKLEDSAMYFCATQGLANLIKAKTQYFGPGTRLLVL.

The chain uses TRBV9 and TRBJ1-6, with D perhaps matching TRBD1 (5 bases). CDR3 length equals 15 residues. Trimming stripped 3 bases from V and 2 bases from J, with 9 bases between. Germline CDR1 is SGDLS and CDR2 is YYNGEE. The CDR3 spells CASSGRETYNSPLHF. The CDR3 bases are TGTGCCAGCAGCGGCAGGGAAACCTATAATTCACCCCTCCACTTT. Full variable domain (rest looked up from reference TRBV9 and TRBJ1-6): DSGVTQTPKHLITATGQRVTLRCSPRSGDLSVYWYQQSLDQGLQFLIQYYNGEERAKGNILERFSAQQFPDLHSELNLSSLELGDSALYFCASSGRETYNSPLHFGNGTRLTVT.

The CDR3, as DNA: TGCAGCGTTGTACGCGGGGCGAACACCGGGGAGCTGTTTTTT. Residues: CSVVRGANTGELFF. The chain has TRBV29-1 and TRBJ2-2; perhaps TRBD2 as D (6 bases). The germline CDR1 and CDR2 sequences are SQVTM and ANQGSEA. The CDR3 is 14 residues long. V was pared by 4 bases and J by 0 bases, with 9 bases between.

The rearrangement links TRBV6-5 to TRBJ2-1, with D unclear. Trimming stripped 2 bases from V and 8 bases from J, with 10 bases between. The CDR3 is 13 residues long. Germline V gene lookup returns CDR1 MNHEY and CDR2 SVGAGI. This CDR3 reads CASSYTGNDEQFF. In DNA form, the CDR3 reads TGTGCCAGCAGTTACACGGGTAACGATGAGCAGTTCTTC.

The chain carries TRBV12-3 or TRBV12-4 and TRBJ2-3; tentative D call: TRBD1 (6 bases). This CDR3 spans 13 amino acids. V lost 6 bases to trimming and J lost 0 bases, with 7 bases between them. The CDR3 spells CASRRGSTDTQYF. As DNA, the CDR3 is TGTGCCAGCAGGAGGGGGAGCACAGATACGCAGTATTTT.

The V call is TRBV9, the J call TRBJ1-4; maybe TRBD1 (5 bases). Trimming removed 3 bases at V and 4 bases at J, with 13 bases between. Germline CDR1 SGDLS, CDR2 YYNGEE. This CDR3 contains 15 residues. The CDR3 reads CASSARQTDNEKLFF. CDR3 coding DNA: TGTGCCAGCAGCGCCAGACAGACGGATAATGAAAAACTGTTTTTT.

V usage is TRBV28 and J usage is TRBJ1-2; D call uncertain. The CDR3 loop spans 12 amino acids. Germline lookup yields CDR1 MDHEN and CDR2 SYDVKM. With 7 bases removed from V and 4 bases from J, the gap between germline ends came to 10 bases. The chain's CDR3 is CASTQTGYGYTF. The CDR3 DNA reads TGTGCCAGCACCCAGACGGGCTATGGCTACACCTTC.